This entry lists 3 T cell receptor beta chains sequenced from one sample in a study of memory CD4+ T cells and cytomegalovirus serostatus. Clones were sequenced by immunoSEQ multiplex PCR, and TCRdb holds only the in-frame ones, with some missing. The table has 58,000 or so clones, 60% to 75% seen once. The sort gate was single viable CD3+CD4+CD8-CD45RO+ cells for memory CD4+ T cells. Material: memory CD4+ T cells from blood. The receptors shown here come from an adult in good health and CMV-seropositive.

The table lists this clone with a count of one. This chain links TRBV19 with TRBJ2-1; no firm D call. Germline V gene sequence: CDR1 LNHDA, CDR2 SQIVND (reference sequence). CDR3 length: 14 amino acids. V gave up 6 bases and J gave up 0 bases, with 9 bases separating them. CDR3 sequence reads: CASSRYFSYNEQFF. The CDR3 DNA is TGTGCCAGTAGCCGTTATTTCTCCTACAATGAGCAGTTCTTC.

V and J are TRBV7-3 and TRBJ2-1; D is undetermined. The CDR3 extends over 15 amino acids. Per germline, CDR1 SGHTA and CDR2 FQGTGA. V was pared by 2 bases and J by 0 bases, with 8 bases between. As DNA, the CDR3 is TGTGCCAGCAGCTTATTATGGAGCTCCTACAATGAGCAGTTCTTC. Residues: CASSLLWSSYNEQFF.

DNA for the CDR3: TGTGCCAGCACCCCCCTCTTCGTACAGAAAGAGACCCAGTACTTC. Protein sequence: CASTPLFVQKETQYF. V and J are TRBV28 and TRBJ2-5; no definite D call. Trimming removed 7 bases at V and 3 bases at J, with 18 bases between. CDR3 length: 15 amino acids. Germline V gene lookup returns CDR1 MDHEN and CDR2 SYDVKM.